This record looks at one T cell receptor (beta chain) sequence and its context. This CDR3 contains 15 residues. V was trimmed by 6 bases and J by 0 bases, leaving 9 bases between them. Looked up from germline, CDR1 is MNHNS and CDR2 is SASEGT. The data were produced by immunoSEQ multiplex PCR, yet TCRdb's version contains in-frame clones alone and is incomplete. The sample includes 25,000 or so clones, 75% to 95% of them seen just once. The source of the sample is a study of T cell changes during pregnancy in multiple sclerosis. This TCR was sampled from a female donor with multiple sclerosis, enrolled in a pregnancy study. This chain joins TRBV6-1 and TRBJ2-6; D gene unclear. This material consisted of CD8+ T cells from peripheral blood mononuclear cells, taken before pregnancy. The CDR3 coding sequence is TGTGCCAGCAGCGTCAGGAACTCTGGGGCCAACGTCCTGACTTTC. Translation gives CASSVRNSGANVLTF.